The clone carrying this T cell receptor (beta chain) was detected only once. Its antigen is as yet unknown. Trimming pared 4 bases from V and 0 bases from J, leaving 4 bases between. Per germline, CDR1 MGHDK and CDR2 SYGVNS. This CDR3 contains 12 residues. This entry comes from a study of Ad26.COV2.S vaccination and SARS-CoV-2 variants. Study-level findings and limits: It was reported that spike-specific CD8+ and CD4+ T cell responses were substantially broad after vaccination. Placebo and vaccine recipients had non-spike TCR breadth that was similar.

Specified treatment: roughly 20 received Ad26.COV2.S at low or high dose, single or two shots; several received placebo; per-sample allocation not given. Day 63 following the first vaccine or placebo injection was when the samples were taken. Based in Boston, the donor was an adult of 18-55 years. Method: immunoSEQ multiplex PCR; TCRdb's copy keeps in-frame clones and lacks some. The sample gives a few hundred thousand clones, approximately 90% of which show up once; roughly an eighth is in the top ten. The receptor's source is a person between 18 and 60 years old who received the Ad26.COV2.S COVID-19 vaccine or a placebo. The chain carries TRBV25-1 and TRBJ2-7; D gene uncertain. The specimen was peripheral blood, collected in a trial of Ad26.COV2.S vaccine versus placebo. The CDR3 spells CASSAYSYEQYF. The CDR3 DNA is TGTGCCAGCAGTGCCTACTCCTACGAGCAGTACTTC.